The TCR beta chain under discussion was sequenced for a study of glioma-infiltrating T cells. Whole-study findings and limits: Gliomas, especially low-grade, showed above-expected tissue-blood divergence; non-neoplastic patients showed below.

The germline gives CDR1 SQVTM, CDR2 ANQGSEA. CDR3 length: 12 amino acids. Using RNA template, CDR3s of TCR alpha and beta were amplified with iRepertoire arm-PCR. For one-step reverse transcription and amplification, about 85-400 ng of tissue mRNA or PBMC total RNA was used. TCRdb itself ran the multiplex PCR reads through MiXCR, one entry per CDR3 protein. The table has tens of thousands of distinct CDR3 sequences, 23% seen once. For this clonotype: Antigen: not known. A junction boundary mismatches the germline segment, possibly from a read error.

The TCR originated in a human donor with low-grade glioma or glioblastoma, undergoing nonglioma brain surgery, or in good health (not recorded which). Sequencing was performed on glioma tissue, nonneoplastic brain tissue, or PBMCs (not recorded which). The chain has TRBV29-1 and TRBJ2-5; no definite D call. The CDR3 region is CSVLVRVESQYF. CDR3 nucleotides: TGCAGCGTGCTGGTACGGGTAGAGTCCCAGTACTTC.